Listed below are T cell receptor beta chains from one sample, sequenced in a study of blood T cells in healthy people across ages. MiXCR, applied by TCRdb to the 5' RACE reads, yields one record per CDR3 protein. This table has 1.5 million to 2 million distinct CDR3 sequences, roughly 32% appearing once. Sequencing used blood. Source of these receptors: a woman in her 30s in good health. Both conserved end residues are part of each CDR3. The order of the fields is clone size, D gene, V gene, J gene, CDR3 DNA, CDR3 protein. The D gene is left open where the match is weak. Some rows mark clone size as missing; the rest say once, few, many or name a class of expanded clone.

NA	NA	TRBV19	TRBJ2-5	TGTGCCAGTAGTATTTCTACTAGTAGGGAGACCCAGTACTTC	CASSISTSRETQYF
few	NA	TRBV6-1	TRBJ1-5	TGTGCCAGCAGTGAAGTTCCCAAGTGGAGCAATCAGCCCCAGCATTTT	CASSEVPKWSNQPQHF
NA	NA	TRBV20-1	TRBJ2-5	TGCAGTGCTAGAGATAGGAGGAGGGCTTCTGGACAAGAGACCCAGTACTTC	CSARDRRRASGQETQYF
NA	NA	TRBV6-6	TRBJ2-1	TGTGCCAGCAGCGCGACACCCGGACAGTACAATGAGCAGTTCTTC	CASSATPGQYNEQFF
once	NA	TRBV7-8	TRBJ2-6	TGTGCCAGCAGCATCTTACAGGGATCTCCTGGGGCCAACGTCCTGACTTTC	CASSILQGSPGANVLTF
NA	NA	TRBV9	TRBJ1-5	TGTGCCAGCAGCGTTGAGGGCGCAACTCAGCCCCAGCATTTT	CASSVEGATQPQHF
NA	NA	TRBV28	TRBJ2-5	TGTACCAGCAGTCCTCTCACTACACAAGAGACCCAGTACTTC	CTSSPLTTQETQYF
NA	NA	TRBV28	TRBJ1-2	TGTGCCAGCAGTGGAGGGTTCTATGGCTACACCTTC	CASSGGFYGYTF
NA	TRBD1	TRBV30	TRBJ1-4	TGTGCCTGGAGTCCACAGGGGCGCAGAATCGGGGAAAAACTGTTTTTT	CAWSPQGRRIGEKLFF
NA	TRBD2	TRBV24-1	TRBJ2-1	TGTGCCACCAGTGCTCCGAGCGGGGGTCACAATGAGCAGTTCTTC	CATSAPSGGHNEQFF
NA	NA	TRBV20-1	TRBJ2-7	TGCAGTGCTTTTGTAACCCCGGGCGAGCAGTACTTC	CSAFVTPGEQYF
NA	NA	TRBV29-1	TRBJ1-1	TGCAGCGTGAAGCCTGGGACTGAAGCTTTCTTT	CSVKPGTEAFF
many	NA	TRBV7-9	TRBJ2-6	TGTGCCAGCAGACCGTTGAGTGTGCATGGCAACGTCCTGACTTTC	CASRPLSVHGNVLTF
few	TRBD2	TRBV20-1	TRBJ2-1	TGCAGTGCTAGAGAGCGGGGGTTTGAGCAGTTCTTC	CSARERGFEQFF
few	TRBD1	TRBV10-3	TRBJ1-2	TGTGCCATCAGTGAGTTGACAGGGGGTAATGGCTACACCTTC	CAISELTGGNGYTF
NA	NA	TRBV10-3	TRBJ2-7	TGTGCCATCAGTGCGGAGGACAGACCTTCCTACGAGCAGTACTTC	CAISAEDRPSYEQYF
few	NA	TRBV25-1	TRBJ2-7	TGTGCCAGCAGTGATCCAGGGCGCACCTACGAGCAGTACTTC	CASSDPGRTYEQYF
NA	NA	TRBV20-1	TRBJ2-5	TGCAGTGCTAAGCTGGGGGAGACCCAGTACTTC	CSAKLGETQYF
few	NA	TRBV29-1	TRBJ2-2	TGCAGCGTAGGTCGGGGTTCCGGGGAGCTGTTTTTT	CSVGRGSGELFF
few	TRBD1	TRBV27	TRBJ1-2	TGTGCCAGCAGTACTGGGACAGCGGGAGGCTACACCTTC	CASSTGTAGGYTF
NA	NA	TRBV19	TRBJ1-5	TGTGCCAGTAGTATAGATGCAGGGGCGTATCAGCCCCAGCATTTT	CASSIDAGAYQPQHF
few	NA	TRBV5-1	TRBJ2-7	TGCGCCAGCAGCTTAAACGTGGTGCCCCACGAGCAGTACTTC	CASSLNVVPHEQYF
few	NA	TRBV7-2	TRBJ2-3	TGTGCCAGCAGCTTCAGGGGCCGAGATAGCACAGATACGCAGTATTTT	CASSFRGRDSTDTQYF
NA	NA	TRBV7-8	TRBJ1-1	TGTGCCAGCAGCTTAGTCGGCAGCCCAAGAACTAACACTGAAGCTTTCTTT	CASSLVGSPRTNTEAFF
NA	TRBD1	TRBV5-1	TRBJ1-2	TGCGCCGGCAGCTTGGCATGGACAGGGGAACCCGGCTACACCTTC	CAGSLAWTGEPGYTF
many	NA	TRBV5-6	TRBJ1-1	TGTGCCAGCAGCTTGACCGCCAGGGTCGAAACTGAAGCTTTCTTT	CASSLTARVETEAFF
NA	TRBD2	TRBV7-3	TRBJ2-1	TGTGCCAGCAGCCCATATGCCGGGACTAGCGGGAGGGGGCGGAATAATGAGCAGTTCTTC	CASSPYAGTSGRGRNNEQFF
few	NA	TRBV20-1	TRBJ2-5	TGCAGTGCTAGATCCCTGTTCCAAGAGACCCAGTACTTC	CSARSLFQETQYF
few	NA	TRBV20-1	TRBJ2-7	TGCAGTGCTAGAGATACAGGGTACTACGAGCAGTACTTC	CSARDTGYYEQYF
NA	TRBD2	TRBV20-1	TRBJ2-1	TGCAGTGCTCCCCCGGGAGGGGGGGCCACGGATGAGCAGTTCTTC	CSAPPGGGATDEQFF
NA	NA	TRBV6-1	TRBJ2-1	TGTGCCAGCACCTTAGGTGGGGCAGGGTATCACTACAATGAGCAGTTCTTC	CASTLGGAGYHYNEQFF
NA	NA	TRBV9	TRBJ2-5	TGTGCCAGCAGCTCCAGCCCTGGAACTACCTATGAGCAGAACTTC	CASSSSPGTTYEQNF
NA	TRBD2	TRBV27	TRBJ2-7	TGTGCCAGCAGTTTATCGGGGGGGATTATCTACGAGCAGTACTTC	CASSLSGGIIYEQYF
NA	NA	TRBV27	TRBJ2-5	TGTGCCAGCAGTTTAGCAGCTCTGGGCCAAGAGACCCAGTACTTC	CASSLAALGQETQYF
few	TRBD1	TRBV20-1	TRBJ2-3	TGCAGTGCTGTCGGGACAGGGGCCACAGATACGCAGTATTTT	CSAVGTGATDTQYF
few	NA	TRBV5-1	TRBJ1-1	TGCGCCAGCAGCGTGAGGACACCGAACACTGAAGCTTTCTTT	CASSVRTPNTEAFF
NA	TRBD1	TRBV4-3	TRBJ1-1	TGCGCCAGCAGTGAACAGGGGACAAACACTGAAGCTTTCTTT	CASSEQGTNTEAFF
NA	NA	TRBV20-1	TRBJ2-4	TGCAGTGTGCCAAAGGCTGACATTCAGTACTTC	CSVPKADIQYF
many	TRBD2	TRBV13	TRBJ2-7	TGTGCCAGCACCCACCTAGGGGCGGGGGAACCCTACGAGCAGTACTTC	CASTHLGAGEPYEQYF
NA	NA	TRBV25-1	TRBJ1-2	TGTGCCAGCACGTCCCAGTCAGGCTACACCTTC	CASTSQSGYTF
NA	NA	TRBV23-1	TRBJ2-7	TGCGCCGGCCGCTCCCAAGGGTACGAGCAGTACTTC	CAGRSQGYEQYF
NA	TRBD2	TRBV2	TRBJ2-3	TGTGCCAGCAGTGAAGCGGGGCGGGGGAGCACAGATACGCAGTATTTT	CASSEAGRGSTDTQYF
few	NA	TRBV7-2	TRBJ2-7	TGTGCCAGCAGCTTCCGACGCTACGAGCAGTACTTC	CASSFRRYEQYF
NA	NA	TRBV3-1	TRBJ1-2	TGTGCCAGCAGCCATCTAGGGGAGGAGGGCTACACCTTC	CASSHLGEEGYTF
NA	TRBD1	TRBV7-9	TRBJ1-3	TGTGCCAGCAGCTTCCCAGACAGGGATGGAAACACCATATATTTT	CASSFPDRDGNTIYF
NA	NA	TRBV12-3/TRBV12-4	TRBJ2-3	TGTGCCGGCAGTACCCGGACGACTAGTCCGGATACGCAGTATTTT	CAGSTRTTSPDTQYF